One and the same sample provided the 10 T cell receptor beta chains below, sequenced in a study of STAT5B mutations in CD4+ large granular lymphocyte leukemia. The repertoire was sequenced with immunoSEQ multiplex PCR; TCRdb's copy has only in-frame clones and lacks some. The sample records some 5,700 clones, roughly 80% being singletons. The sequenced sample was PBMCs. These receptors were obtained from a man aged 80 or over with CD4+ T-cell large granular lymphocyte leukemia.

This clone occurred once. This rearrangement joins TRBV5-1 to TRBJ1-2; 9 positions match TRBD1. V lost 4 bases and J lost 7; bases outside the gene matches: 23. There are 19 residues in the CDR3. The germline V gene encodes CDR1 SGHRS and CDR2 YFSETQ. DNA of the CDR3: TGCGCCAGCAGCCGCGACGAATGGGACAGGGTCAAACTCTATGTTGGCTACACCTTC. This codes for CASSRDEWDRVKLYVGYTF.

The V gene is TRBV5-5, the J gene TRBJ1-1; 7 bases are a match to TRBD1. V was clipped by 0 bases and J by 1 base; unmatched bases: 3. The CDR3 has 15 amino acids. Germline V gene sequence: CDR1 SGHKS, CDR2 YYEKEE (reference sequence). The CDR3 DNA reads as TGTGCCAGCAGCTTGGGTGGGACAGCGAACACTGAAGCTTTCTTT. The encoded protein is CASSLGGTANTEAFF.

This clone has more than one count but fewer than ten. The chain links TRBV7-9 to TRBJ1-1, with 7 bases matching TRBD1. Germline CDR1 is SEHNR and CDR2 is FQNEAQ (reference sequence). The CDR3 is made up of 17 amino acids. V lost 1 base and J lost 1; bases outside the gene matches: 9. The CDR3 nucleotides read TGTGCCAGCAGCTTAGGAAGGGGGCTAAGGGAGAACACTGAAGCTTTCTTT. Translation: CASSLGRGLRENTEAFF.

This clone has a handful of counts. A read error may account for a junction end that differs from germline. This rearrangement joins TRBV6-1 to TRBJ2-7; 8 nucleotides line up with TRBD2. This CDR3 region has 14 residues. The germline V gene encodes CDR1 MNHNS and CDR2 SASEGT. The CDR3 spells CASTELADSGEQYF. The CDR3 nucleotides read TGTGCCAGCACTGAACTAGCGGACTCAGGGGAGCAGTACTTC.

This chain links TRBV5-6 with TRBJ1-2, with D unclear. Between the trimmed V and J ends, which lost 2 bases and 0 bases, there was a span of 8 bases. Germline-derived CDR1 and CDR2 are SGHDT and YYEEEE. This CDR3 region has 14 residues. CDR3 DNA: TGTGCCAGCAGCTTACTAAGGGCTAACTATGGCTACACCTTC. Protein sequence: CASSLLRANYGYTF.

V and J are TRBV30 and TRBJ2-5, with TRBD1 matching 9 bases. V lost 2 bases and J lost 5; bases outside the gene matches: 6. There are 14 residues in the CDR3. The V gene's germline CDR1 is GTSNPN and CDR2 SVGIG (reference sequence). CDR3 in amino acids: CAWSHRGPRETQYF. The CDR3 DNA reads as TGTGCCTGGAGTCACAGGGGGCCCCGGGAGACCCAGTACTTC.

The rearrangement joins TRBV7-9 to TRBJ2-1; TRBD2 agrees at 9 bases. The V segment lost 4 bases and the J segment 2 bases; nucleotides outside the gene matches: 9. CDR1 is SEHNR, CDR2 FQNEAQ, per germline (reference sequence). The CDR3 runs 17 residues. CDR3 loop: CASSSDPSGRTYNEQFF. The DNA for the CDR3 is TGTGCCAGCAGCTCTGACCCCAGCGGGAGGACCTACAATGAGCAGTTCTTC.

The rearrangement uses TRBV4-1 and TRBJ2-7; D call uncertain. CDR3 length: 15 amino acids. Trimming took 0 bases from V and 5 from J, leaving 14 bases between them. Germline CDR1 is MGHRA and CDR2 is YSYEKL. The CDR3 here is CASSQEKGTRHEQYF. The CDR3 DNA follows: TGCGCCAGCAGCCAAGAAAAGGGAACCAGGCACGAGCAGTACTTC.

This rearrangement joins TRBV7-6 to TRBJ2-7; 7 bases are shared with TRBD1. V shed 5 bases and J 3 bases; nucleotides not matched to a gene: 10. Germline CDR1 reads SGHVS; CDR2 reads FNYEAQ. This CDR3 has 15 amino acids. Here the CDR3 DNA reads TGTGCCAGCAGCCCATCGGGACAGTCCGTCTACGAGCAGTACTTC. Its translation is CASSPSGQSVYEQYF.

The chain is built from TRBV27 and TRBJ2-7; TRBD1 aligns across 8 bases. CDR1 MNHEY and CDR2 SMNVEV come from the germline V gene (reference sequence). The CDR3 is 17 residues long. V lost 0 bases and J lost 3; bases outside the gene matches: 10. The CDR3 is CASSLSGLAGGFYEQYF. DNA for the CDR3: TGTGCCAGCAGTTTATCTGGATTGGCAGGGGGCTTCTACGAGCAGTACTTC.